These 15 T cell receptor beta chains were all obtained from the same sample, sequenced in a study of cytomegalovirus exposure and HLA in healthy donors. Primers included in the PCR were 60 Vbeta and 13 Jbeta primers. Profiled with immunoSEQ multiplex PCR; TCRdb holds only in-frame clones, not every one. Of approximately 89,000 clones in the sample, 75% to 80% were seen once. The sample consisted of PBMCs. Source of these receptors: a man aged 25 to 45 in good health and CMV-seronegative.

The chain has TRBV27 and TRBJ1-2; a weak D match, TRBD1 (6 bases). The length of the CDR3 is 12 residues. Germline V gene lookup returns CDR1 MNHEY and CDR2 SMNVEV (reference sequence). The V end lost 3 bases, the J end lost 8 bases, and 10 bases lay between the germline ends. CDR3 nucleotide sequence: TGTGCCAGCAGTTTCAGGGGTAAAGGCTACACCTTC. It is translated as CASSFRGKGYTF.

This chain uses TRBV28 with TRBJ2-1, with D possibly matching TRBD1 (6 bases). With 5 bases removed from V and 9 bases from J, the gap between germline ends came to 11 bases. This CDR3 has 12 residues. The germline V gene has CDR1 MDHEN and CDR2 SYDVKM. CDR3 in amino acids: CASSQQGAEQFF. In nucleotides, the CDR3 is TGTGCCAGCAGTCAACAGGGTGCTGAGCAGTTCTTC.

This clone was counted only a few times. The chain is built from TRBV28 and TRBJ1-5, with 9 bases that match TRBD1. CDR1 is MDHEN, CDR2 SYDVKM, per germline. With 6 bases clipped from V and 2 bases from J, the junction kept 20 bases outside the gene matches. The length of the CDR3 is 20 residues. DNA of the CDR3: TGTGCCAGCAGCCGCAGGAGTGGAGGGACAGGGATTAGAGGCAATCAGCCCCAGCATTTT. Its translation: CASSRRSGGTGIRGNQPQHF.

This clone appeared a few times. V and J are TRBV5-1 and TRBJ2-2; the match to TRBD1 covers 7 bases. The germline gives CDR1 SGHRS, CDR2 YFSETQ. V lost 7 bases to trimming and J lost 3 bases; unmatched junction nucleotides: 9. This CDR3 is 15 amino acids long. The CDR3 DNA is TGCGCCAGCGCCGCGAGGGGGCTGCACACCGGGGAGCTGTTTTTT. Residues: CASAARGLHTGELFF.

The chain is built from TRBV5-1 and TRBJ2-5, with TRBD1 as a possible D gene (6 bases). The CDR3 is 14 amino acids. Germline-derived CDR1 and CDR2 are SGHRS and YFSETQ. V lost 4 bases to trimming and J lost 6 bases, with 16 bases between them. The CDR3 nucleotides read TGCGCCAGCAGCACAAGTGAGGGGGTGAAGACCCAGTACTTC. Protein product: CASSTSEGVKTQYF.

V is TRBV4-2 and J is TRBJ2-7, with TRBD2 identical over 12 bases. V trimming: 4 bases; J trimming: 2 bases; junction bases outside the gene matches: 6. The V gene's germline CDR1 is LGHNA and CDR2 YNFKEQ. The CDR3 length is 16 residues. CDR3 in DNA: TGTGCCAGCAGCCTGTCCGGGACTAGCGGGCCCTACGAGCAGTACTTC. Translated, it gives CASSLSGTSGPYEQYF.

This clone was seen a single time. CDR3 sequence reads: CASSGVSTGELFF. CDR3 nucleotide sequence: TGTGCCAGCAGTGGTGTCTCCACCGGGGAGCTGTTTTTT. This chain uses TRBV25-1 with TRBJ2-2; D unclear. Germline-derived CDR1 and CDR2 are MGHDK and SYGVNS. Between the trimmed V and J ends, which lost 4 bases and 4 bases, there was a span of 7 bases. The CDR3 contains 13 residues.

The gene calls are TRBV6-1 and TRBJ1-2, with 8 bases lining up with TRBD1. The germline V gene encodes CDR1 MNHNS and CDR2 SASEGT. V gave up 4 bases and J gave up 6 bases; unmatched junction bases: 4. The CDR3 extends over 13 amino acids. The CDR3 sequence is CASSVGQGNGYTF. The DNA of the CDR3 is TGTGCCAGCAGTGTAGGACAGGGCAATGGCTACACCTTC.

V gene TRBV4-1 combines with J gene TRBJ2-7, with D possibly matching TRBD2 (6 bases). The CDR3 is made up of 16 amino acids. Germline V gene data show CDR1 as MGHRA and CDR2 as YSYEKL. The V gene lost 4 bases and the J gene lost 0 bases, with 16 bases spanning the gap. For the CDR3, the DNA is TGCGCCAGCAGCCGAGCGTCTTCTAGCGACTCCTACGAGCAGTACTTC. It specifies CASSRASSSDSYEQYF.

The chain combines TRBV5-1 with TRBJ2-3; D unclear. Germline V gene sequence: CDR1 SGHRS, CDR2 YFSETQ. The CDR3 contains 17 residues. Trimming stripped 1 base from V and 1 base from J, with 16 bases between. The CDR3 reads CASSLSIVSRGTDTQYF. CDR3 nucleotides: TGCGCCAGCAGCTTGTCTATTGTCTCCCGGGGCACAGATACGCAGTATTTT.

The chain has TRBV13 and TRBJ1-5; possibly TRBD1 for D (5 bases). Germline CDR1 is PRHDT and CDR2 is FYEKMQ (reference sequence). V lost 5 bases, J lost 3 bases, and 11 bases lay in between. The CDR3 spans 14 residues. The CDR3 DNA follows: TGTGCCAGCAGCCTGGGGGGACCCAATCAGCCCCAGCATTTT. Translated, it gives CASSLGGPNQPQHF. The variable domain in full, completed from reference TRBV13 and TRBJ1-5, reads AAGVIQSPRHLIKEKRETATLKCYPIPRHDTVYWYQQGPGQDPQFLISFYEKMQSDKGSIPDRFSAQQFSDYHSELNMSSLELGDSALYFCASSLGGPNQPQHFGDGTRLSIL.

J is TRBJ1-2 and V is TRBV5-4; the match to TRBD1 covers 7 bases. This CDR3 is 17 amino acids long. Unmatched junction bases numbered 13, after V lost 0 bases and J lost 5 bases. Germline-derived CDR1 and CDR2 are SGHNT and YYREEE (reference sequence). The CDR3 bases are TGTGCCAGCAGCTTGGATATAGGGGGCGCCCGATGGTATGGCTACACCTTC. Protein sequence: CASSLDIGGARWYGYTF.

The CDR3 DNA is TGTGCCAGCAGCTACATAAACTATGGCTACACCTTC. Protein sequence: CASSYINYGYTF. The chain joins TRBV7-2 to TRBJ1-2; D is unclear. Germline loops: CDR1 SGHTA, CDR2 FQGNSA. The CDR3 has 12 residues. V gave up 4 bases and J gave up 2 bases, with 5 bases separating them.

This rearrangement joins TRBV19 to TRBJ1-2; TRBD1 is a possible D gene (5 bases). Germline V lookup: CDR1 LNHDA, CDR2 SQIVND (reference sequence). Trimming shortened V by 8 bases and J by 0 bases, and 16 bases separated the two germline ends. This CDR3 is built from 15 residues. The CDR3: CASQGRTPTNYGYTF. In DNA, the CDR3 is TGTGCCAGTCAGGGCCGGACCCCGACTAACTATGGCTACACCTTC.

CDR3 sequence (DNA): TGCGCCAGCAGCAATGGTGGACAAGTAAACTATGGCTACACCTTC. Amino acids: CASSNGGQVNYGYTF. The rearrangement joins TRBV5-1 to TRBJ1-2; D might be TRBD1 (5 bases). Trimming took off 4 bases at V and 2 bases at J, with 15 bases between the two ends. Germline V lookup: CDR1 SGHRS, CDR2 YFSETQ. The CDR3 has 15 amino acids.